The 6 T cell receptor beta chains listed next were all sequenced from one sample in a study of T cell repertoires in cytomegalovirus infection (dated by TCRdb to between 2017 and 2020). In light of the paper, this sample's treatment or condition label describes: in vitro stimulation with specific CMV peptide epitopes to enrich CMV-specific T cells. Sequenced using an Illumina HiSeq 1500. The public sequencing data were trimmed at Q25 with fastp and processed into clonotypes with MiXCR by TCRdb, which kept only in-frame beta chains. For every CDR3 protein sequence, its rows merge into one entry that carries the most common genes and DNA. The sample table lists about 360,000 distinct CDR3 sequences, about 35% of them with a count of one. Of the sample, roughly 12% falls within the top ten clones. These receptors' antigens are unknown. Sequenced here: cultured PBMCs, sampled from culture after CMV antigen stimulation. The receptors here all came from a human donor in good health (CMV status not recorded). Some clones in this sample may be carry-over from other donors' samples.

The V call is TRBV11-1, the J call TRBJ2-7; possible D gene TRBD2, 5 bases. CDR1 SGHAT and CDR2 FQDESV come from the germline V gene (reference sequence). Trimming stripped 2 bases from V and 1 base from J, with 9 bases between. The CDR3 consists of 14 residues. The CDR3 is CASSLIEGSYEQYF. The CDR3, as DNA: TGTGCCAGCAGCTTAATAGAGGGATCCTACGAGCAGTACTTC.

This clonotype was detected only a few times. The CDR3 region has the DNA TGCAGTGCTGGACGGGATACGGCTTTCTTT. Translated: CSAGRDTAFF. The V call is TRBV20-1, the J call TRBJ1-1; D call uncertain. CDR1 is DFQATT, CDR2 SNEGSKA, per germline (reference sequence). CDR3 length: 10 residues. V was cut by 5 bases and J by 11 bases, with 12 bases left in between.

There are a few counts of this clonotype. The chain combines TRBV11-2 with TRBJ2-7, with 9 bases matching TRBD1. CDR3 length: 15 residues. V lost 6 bases to trimming and J lost 6 bases; unmatched junction nucleotides: 12. Per germline, CDR1 SGHAT and CDR2 FQNNGV. CDR3 loop: CASRRPGQGLVEQYF. The DNA for the CDR3 is TGTGCCAGCAGGAGACCGGGACAGGGACTTGTCGAGCAGTACTTC.

The chain recombines TRBV28 with TRBJ1-6, with D possibly matching TRBD1 (5 bases). Deletions cut 6 bases from V and 4 bases from J, with 16 bases between. The CDR3 loop spans 16 amino acids. The germline V gene has CDR1 MDHEN and CDR2 SYDVKM. This chain's CDR3 is CASSKPLDNYNSPLHF. In DNA, the CDR3 is TGTGCCAGCAGCAAGCCCCTGGACAATTATAATTCACCCCTCCACTTT.

The rearrangement links TRBV4-3 to TRBJ1-5; possible D gene TRBD1, 6 bases. The germline V and J ends were trimmed by 2 bases and 2 bases, with 13 bases remaining between them. CDR3 size: 16 residues. CDR1 and CDR2 from the germline V gene are LGHNA and YSLEER. The CDR3 here is CASSQKGGRGNQPQHF. The CDR3 coding sequence is TGCGCCAGCAGCCAAAAGGGGGGACGGGGCAATCAGCCCCAGCATTTT.

This chain connects TRBV7-2 to TRBJ2-7, with TRBD1 matching 9 bases. The germline V gene encodes CDR1 SGHTA and CDR2 FQGNSA. The CDR3 totals 15 residues. The J segment lost 3 bases and the V segment lost 0 bases, leaving 3 bases of the junction unmatched. The CDR3 loop reads CASSLARGQGYEQYF. In DNA, the CDR3 is TGTGCCAGCAGCTTAGCGCGGGGACAGGGCTACGAGCAGTACTTC.